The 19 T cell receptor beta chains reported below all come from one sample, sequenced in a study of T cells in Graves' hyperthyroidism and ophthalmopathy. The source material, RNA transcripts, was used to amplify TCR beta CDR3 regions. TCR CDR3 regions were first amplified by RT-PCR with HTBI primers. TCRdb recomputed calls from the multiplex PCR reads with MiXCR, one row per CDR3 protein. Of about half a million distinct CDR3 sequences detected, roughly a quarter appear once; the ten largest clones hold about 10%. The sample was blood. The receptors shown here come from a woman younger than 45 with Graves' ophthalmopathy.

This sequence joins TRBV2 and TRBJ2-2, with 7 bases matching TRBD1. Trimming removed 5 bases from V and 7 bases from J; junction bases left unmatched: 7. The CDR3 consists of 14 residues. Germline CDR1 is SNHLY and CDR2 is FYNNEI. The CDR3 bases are TGTGCCAGCAGTCCAACAGGGGTTAGCGGGGAGCTGTTTTTT. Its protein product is CASSPTGVSGELFF.

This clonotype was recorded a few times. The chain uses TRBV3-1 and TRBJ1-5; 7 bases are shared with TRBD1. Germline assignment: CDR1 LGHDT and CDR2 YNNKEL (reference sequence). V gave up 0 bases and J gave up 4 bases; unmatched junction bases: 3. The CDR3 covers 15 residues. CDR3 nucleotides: TGTGCCAGCAGCCAAGACGCAGGGGGTAATCAGCCCCAGCATTTT. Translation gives CASSQDAGGNQPQHF.

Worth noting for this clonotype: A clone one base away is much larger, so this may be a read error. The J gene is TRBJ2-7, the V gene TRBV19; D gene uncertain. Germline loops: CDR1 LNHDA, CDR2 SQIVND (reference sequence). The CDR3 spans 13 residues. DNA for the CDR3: TGTGCCAGTAGTAGGACCGACCTCTACAAGCAGTACTTC. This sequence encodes CASSRTDLYKQYF. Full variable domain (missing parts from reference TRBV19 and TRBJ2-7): DGGITQSPKYLFRKEGQNVTLSCEQNLNHDAMYWYRQDPGQGLRLIYYSQIVNDFQKGDIAEGYSVSREKKESFPLTVTSAQKNPTAFYLCASSRTDLYKQYFGPGTRLTVT.

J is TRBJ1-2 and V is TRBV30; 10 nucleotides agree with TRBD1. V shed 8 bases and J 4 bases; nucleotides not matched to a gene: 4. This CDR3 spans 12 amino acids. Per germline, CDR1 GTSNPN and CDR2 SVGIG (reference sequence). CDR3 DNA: TGTGCCGGGGACAGGGGTGGCTATGGCTACACCTTC. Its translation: CAGDRGGYGYTF.

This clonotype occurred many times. CDR3 sequence reads: CASSLTGGNTGELFF. CDR3 coding DNA: TGTGCCAGCAGCTTAACGGGGGGGAACACCGGGGAGCTGTTTTTT. The V call is TRBV11-3, the J call TRBJ2-2; 7 nucleotides agree with TRBD2. V dropped 2 bases and J dropped 1; count of bases not matched to a gene: 1. This CDR3 has 15 residues. CDR1 SGHNT and CDR2 YENEEA come from the germline V gene.

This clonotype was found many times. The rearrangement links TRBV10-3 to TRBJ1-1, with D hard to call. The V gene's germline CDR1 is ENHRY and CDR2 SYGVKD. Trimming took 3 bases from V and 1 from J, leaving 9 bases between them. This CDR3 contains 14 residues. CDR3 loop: CAISDPDENTEAFF. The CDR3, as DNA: TGTGCCATCAGTGACCCGGACGAGAACACTGAAGCTTTCTTT.

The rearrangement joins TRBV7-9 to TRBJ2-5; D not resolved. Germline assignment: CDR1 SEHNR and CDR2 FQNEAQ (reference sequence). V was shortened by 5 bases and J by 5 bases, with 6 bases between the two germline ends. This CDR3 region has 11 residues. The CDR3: CASSMAETQYF. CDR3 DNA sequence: TGTGCCAGCAGCATGGCGGAGACCCAGTACTTC.

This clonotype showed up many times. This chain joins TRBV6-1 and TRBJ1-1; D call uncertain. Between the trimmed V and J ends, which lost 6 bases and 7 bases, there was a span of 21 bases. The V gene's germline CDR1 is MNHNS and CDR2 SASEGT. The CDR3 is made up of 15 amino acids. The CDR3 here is CASSPPTTRTIEAFF. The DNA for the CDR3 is TGTGCCAGCAGCCCACCCACAACACGAACAATTGAAGCTTTCTTT.

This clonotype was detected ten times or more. In nucleotides, the CDR3 is TGTGCCAGCAGTGATCGTAGCTCGGGGAACCGCAATCAGCCCCAGCATTTT. Its translation is CASSDRSSGNRNQPQHF. This chain joins TRBV6-4 and TRBJ1-5; D is unclear. The V end was cut by 3 bases, the J end by 2 bases, with 17 bases between. Germline CDR1 and CDR2: MRHNA and SNTAGT. The CDR3 covers 17 residues.

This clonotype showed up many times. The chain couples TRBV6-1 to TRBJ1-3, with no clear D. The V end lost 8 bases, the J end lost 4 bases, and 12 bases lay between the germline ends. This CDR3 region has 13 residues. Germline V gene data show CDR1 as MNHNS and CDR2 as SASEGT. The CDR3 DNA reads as TGTGCCAGCCTTCCTGGGGTAGGAAACACCATATATTTT. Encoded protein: CASLPGVGNTIYF.

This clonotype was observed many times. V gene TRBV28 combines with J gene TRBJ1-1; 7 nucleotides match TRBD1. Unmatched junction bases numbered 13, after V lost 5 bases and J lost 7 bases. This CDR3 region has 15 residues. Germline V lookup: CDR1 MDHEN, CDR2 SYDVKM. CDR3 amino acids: CASSPYPTGQLEAFF. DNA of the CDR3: TGTGCCAGCAGTCCCTACCCCACGGGACAGCTTGAAGCTTTCTTT.

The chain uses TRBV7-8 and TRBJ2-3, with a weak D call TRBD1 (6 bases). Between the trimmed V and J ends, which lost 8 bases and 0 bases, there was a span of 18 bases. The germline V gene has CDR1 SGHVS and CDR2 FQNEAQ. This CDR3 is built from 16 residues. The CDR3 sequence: CASVKLRTESTDTQYF. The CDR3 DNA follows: TGTGCCAGCGTAAAGTTAAGGACAGAAAGCACAGATACGCAGTATTTT. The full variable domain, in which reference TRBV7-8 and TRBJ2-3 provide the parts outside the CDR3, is GAGVSQSPRYKVAKRGQDVALRCDPISGHVSLFWYQQALGQGPEFLTYFQNEAQLDKSGLPSDRFFAERPEGSVSTLKIQRTQQEDSAVYLCASVKLRTESTDTQYFGPGTRLTVL.

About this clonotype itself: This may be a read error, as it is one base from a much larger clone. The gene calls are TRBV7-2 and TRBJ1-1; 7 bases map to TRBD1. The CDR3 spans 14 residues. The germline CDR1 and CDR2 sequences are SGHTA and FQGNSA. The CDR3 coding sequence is TGTGCCAGCAGCCCCCGACAGGGTGTGGGTGAAGCTTGCTTT. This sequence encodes CASSPRQGVGEACF.

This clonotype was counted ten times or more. CDR3 region: CASSYDWRGGNTGELFF. In DNA, the CDR3 is TGTGCCAGCAGCTACGACTGGCGGGGGGGTAACACCGGGGAGCTGTTTTTT. The chain recombines TRBV11-2 with TRBJ2-2; 9 bases line up with TRBD2. Germline CDR1 reads SGHAT; CDR2 reads FQNNGV. V lost 4 bases to trimming and J lost 2 bases; unmatched junction nucleotides: 8. The CDR3 has 17 amino acids.

CDR3 DNA: TGTGCCACCACCCCAGGGGCCGATGTCAATCAGCCCCAGCATTTT. Amino acid sequence: CATTPGADVNQPQHF. The chain couples TRBV15 to TRBJ1-5; D is perhaps TRBD1 (6 bases). Trimming removed 7 bases at V and 3 bases at J, with 16 bases between. CDR1 is LNHNV, CDR2 YYDKDF, per germline (reference sequence). This CDR3 spans 15 amino acids.

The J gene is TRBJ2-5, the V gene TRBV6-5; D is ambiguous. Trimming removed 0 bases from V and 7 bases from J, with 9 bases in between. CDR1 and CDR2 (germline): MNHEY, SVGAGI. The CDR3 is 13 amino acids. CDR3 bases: TGTGCCAGCAGTTACTCTAGTGTAGGGACCCAGTACTTC. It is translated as CASSYSSVGTQYF.

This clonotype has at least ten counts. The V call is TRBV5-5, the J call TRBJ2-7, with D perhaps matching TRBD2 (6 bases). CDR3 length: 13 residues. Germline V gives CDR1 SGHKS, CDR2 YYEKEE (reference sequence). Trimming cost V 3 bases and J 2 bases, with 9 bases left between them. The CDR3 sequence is CASSWGDAYEQYF. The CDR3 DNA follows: TGTGCCAGCAGCTGGGGGGACGCCTACGAGCAGTACTTC.

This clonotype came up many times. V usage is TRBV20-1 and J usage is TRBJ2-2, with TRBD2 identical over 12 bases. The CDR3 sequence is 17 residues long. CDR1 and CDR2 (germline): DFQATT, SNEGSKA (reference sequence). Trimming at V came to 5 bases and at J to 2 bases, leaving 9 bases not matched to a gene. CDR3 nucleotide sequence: TGCAGTGCTCAGACTAGCGGGGGCCTCATTAACACCGGGGAGCTGTTTTTT. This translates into CSAQTSGGLINTGELFF.

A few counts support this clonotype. This chain's CDR3 is CASSDYRGRGTGELFF. CDR3 bases: TGTGCCAGCAGCGATTACAGGGGGCGCGGCACCGGGGAGCTGTTTTTT. The genes are TRBV11-2 and TRBJ2-2, with TRBD1 matching 9 bases. Germline V gene lookup returns CDR1 SGHAT and CDR2 FQNNGV. The V gene end was trimmed by 5 bases and the J gene end by 4 bases; junction bases not matched to a gene: 8. There are 16 residues in the CDR3.